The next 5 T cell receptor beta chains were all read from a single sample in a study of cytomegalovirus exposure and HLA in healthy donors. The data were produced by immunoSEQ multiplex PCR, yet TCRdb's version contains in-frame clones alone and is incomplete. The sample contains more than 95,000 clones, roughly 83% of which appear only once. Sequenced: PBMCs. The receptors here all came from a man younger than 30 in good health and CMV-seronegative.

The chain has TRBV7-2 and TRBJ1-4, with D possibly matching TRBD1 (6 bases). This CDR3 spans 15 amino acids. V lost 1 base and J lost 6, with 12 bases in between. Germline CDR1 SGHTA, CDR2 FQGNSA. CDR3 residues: CASSLDPGDHEKLFF. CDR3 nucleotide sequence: TGTGCCAGCAGCTTAGATCCAGGGGATCATGAAAAACTGTTTTTT.

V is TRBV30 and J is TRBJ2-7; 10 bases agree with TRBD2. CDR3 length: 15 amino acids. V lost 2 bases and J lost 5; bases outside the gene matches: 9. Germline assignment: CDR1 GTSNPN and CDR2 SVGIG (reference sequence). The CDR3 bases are TGTGCCTGGAGTCAAAGAGGGGGACTAGCGAACGAGCAGTACTTC. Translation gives CAWSQRGGLANEQYF.

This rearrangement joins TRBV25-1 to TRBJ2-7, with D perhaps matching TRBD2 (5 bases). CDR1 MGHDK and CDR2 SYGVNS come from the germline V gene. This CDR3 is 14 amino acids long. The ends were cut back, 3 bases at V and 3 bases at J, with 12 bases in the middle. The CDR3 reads CASSDPAGFYEQYF. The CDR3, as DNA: TGTGCCAGCAGTGATCCGGCGGGCTTCTACGAGCAGTACTTC.

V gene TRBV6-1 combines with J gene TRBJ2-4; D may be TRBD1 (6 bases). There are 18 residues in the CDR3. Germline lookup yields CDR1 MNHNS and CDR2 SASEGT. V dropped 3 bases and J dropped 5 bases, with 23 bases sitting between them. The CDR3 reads CASSDHHYGQSLQNIQYF. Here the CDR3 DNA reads TGTGCCAGCAGTGACCACCACTATGGACAGTCTCTTCAAAACATTCAGTACTTC.

CDR3 bases: TGTGCCAGCAGCTCATACGGTTCGGGGGGAAGGGACGAGCAGTACTTC. Its protein product is CASSSYGSGGRDEQYF. V is TRBV7-9 and J is TRBJ2-7; 7 bases align to TRBD2. CDR1 is SEHNR and CDR2 is FQNEAQ in the germline V gene (reference sequence). This CDR3 comprises 16 residues. The junction had 14 bases not matched to a gene; V was cut back by 4 bases and J by 5 bases.